This TCR beta chain comes out of a study of regulatory dendritic cells for organ transplantation. Study outcomes and limitations: The authors noted considerable between-person heterogeneity in alloreactive memory CD8+ cells. Mature dendritic cells appeared to drive more memory CD8+ clonal expansion than regulatory ones. Resting memory CD8+ T cells held the most alloreactive clonotypes.

CD4+ or CD8+ T cells were sorted as naive CD45RA+ or memory CD45RO+. Concerning this clone itself: Its antigen remains unidentified.

Only in-frame clones appear in the TCRdb table, and some are missing; sequencing was by immunoSEQ multiplex PCR. Here the sample spans 35,000 to 40,000 clones, around nine tenths being singletons. CDR1 and CDR2 from the germline V gene are SNHLY and FYNNEI. CDR3 size: 16 residues. V shed 10 bases and J 4 bases; nucleotides not matched to a gene: 14. The sequence came from a human donor in good health. This sequence joins TRBV2 and TRBJ2-3; TRBD2 matches at 10 bases. The sample consisted of naive CD8+ T cells from blood. Subset noted: CD45RA+ naive T cells. CDR3 residues: CAIKAGGPLLPDTQYF. In DNA, the CDR3 is TGTGCCATCAAAGCGGGGGGGCCTTTGCTCCCAGATACGCAGTATTTT. The full variable domain, its missing parts supplied by reference TRBV2 and TRBJ2-3, is EPEVTQTPSHQVTQMGQEVILRCVPISNHLYFYWYRQILGQKVEFLVSFYNNEISEKSEIFDDQFSVERPDGSNFTLKIRSTKLEDSAMYFCAIKAGGPLLPDTQYFGPGTRLTVL.